This TCR beta chain comes out of a study of T cell responses to AZD1222 COVID-19 vaccine. This CDR3 comprises 16 residues. The assay was immunoSEQ multiplex PCR, and TCRdb's table has in-frame clones only and misses some. The sample contains just under 85,000 clones, about 86% of which appear only once. This sequence originates from an adult in good health. Sequenced material: peripheral blood, taken on day 0 of AZD1222 vaccination. V gene TRBV21-1 combines with J gene TRBJ1-2. TRBV21-1 is recorded as a pseudogene. CDR3 nucleotide sequence: TGTGCCAGCAGCAAAGCGGAGGGGTCCCCTAACTATGGCTACACCTTC. Amino acids: CASSKAEGSPNYGYTF.